These 5 T cell receptor beta chains were all obtained from the same sample, sequenced in a study of T cell repertoires in cytomegalovirus infection. TCRdb reprocessed the reads via MiXCR and lists one record per CDR3 protein. The table includes about 130,000 distinct CDR3 sequences, 8.8% detected once. Input material: PBMCs. The receptors originated from a human donor in good health (CMV status not recorded). Some clones in this sample may be carry-over from other donors' samples.

V usage is TRBV20-1 and J usage is TRBJ2-1; possible D gene TRBD2, 7 bases. V was trimmed by 7 bases and J by 10 bases, leaving 14 bases between them. CDR3 length: 11 amino acids. From germline, CDR1 is DFQATT and CDR2 SNEGSKA (reference sequence). The CDR3 is CSVWGGAEQFF. The CDR3 bases are TGCAGTGTCTGGGGGGGCGCCGAGCAGTTCTTC.

The chain carries TRBV2 and TRBJ1-2; no firm D call. This CDR3 is built from 14 residues. Germline CDR1 SNHLY, CDR2 FYNNEI. Trimming removed 2 bases at V and 2 bases at J, with 9 bases between. CDR3 DNA sequence: TGTGCCAGCAGTGAAACGGACGGCAACTATGGCTACACCTTC. Its translation is CASSETDGNYGYTF.

This clonotype was seen many times. This chain links TRBV2 with TRBJ2-3; no reliable D call. With 7 bases removed from V and 3 bases from J, the gap between germline ends came to 11 bases. The CDR3 covers 13 residues. CDR1 SNHLY and CDR2 FYNNEI come from the germline V gene. The CDR3: CASTDPGTDTQYF. As DNA, the CDR3 is TGTGCCAGCACCGACCCCGGGACAGATACGCAGTATTTT.

The genes are TRBV12-3 or TRBV12-4 and TRBJ1-5; D gene unclear. This CDR3 is built from 13 residues. Trimming took 6 bases from V and 5 from J, leaving 11 bases between them. CDR3 loop: CASRVGSHQPQHF. The CDR3 DNA reads TGTGCCAGCAGGGTCGGGTCTCATCAGCCCCAGCATTTT.

This clonotype has only a few counts. CDR3 coding DNA: TGTGCCAGCAGACCGGACAGGGAGGGGTATGGCTACACCTTC. This gives the protein CASRPDREGYGYTF. The genes are TRBV7-9 and TRBJ1-2; 8 nucleotides align to TRBD1. This CDR3 spans 14 amino acids. Germline CDR1 reads SEHNR; CDR2 reads FQNEAQ (reference sequence). V lost 6 bases, J lost 5 bases, and 8 bases stayed unmatched.